This T cell receptor beta chain is from a study of ipilimumab plus nivolumab after autologous stem cell transplantation. Method: immunoSEQ multiplex PCR; TCRdb's copy keeps in-frame clones and lacks some. The table lists around 20,000 clones, 77% of them singletons, with roughly 20% in the top ten. V dropped 1 base and J dropped 2 bases, with 2 bases sitting between them. CDR1 is MDHEN, CDR2 SYDVKM, per germline. CDR3 size: 13 residues. Checkpoint therapy with ipilimumab 1 mg/kg began 14 to 28 days after transplant. This chain connects TRBV28 to TRBJ1-4; D not resolved. This receptor was identified in a male donor with diffuse large B-cell lymphoma. Sequenced here: PBMCs, sampled in a trial of ipilimumab plus nivolumab as post-transplant consolidation. CDR3 DNA sequence: TGTGCCAGCAGTTTATATACTAATGAAAAACTGTTTTTT. This codes for CASSLYTNEKLFF.